This T cell receptor (beta chain) was documented in a study of T cell responses to AZD1222 COVID-19 vaccine. Clones were read by immunoSEQ multiplex PCR, and TCRdb kept only the in-frame ones, dropping some. The sample includes over 110,000 clones, approximately 90% of them seen just once. The CDR3 sequence is 14 residues long. The V gene end was trimmed by 6 bases and the J gene end by 6 bases; junction bases not matched to a gene: 9. In germline, CDR1 is SGHRS, CDR2 YFSETQ. Sequencing used peripheral blood, obtained on day 0 of AZD1222 vaccination. V usage is TRBV5-1 and J usage is TRBJ2-7; 10 bases match TRBD1. This clonotype originated in an adult in good health. In DNA form, the CDR3 reads TGCGCCAGCACTCCGGGACAGGGGTCTGGCGAGCAGTACTTC. Protein sequence: CASTPGQGSGEQYF. The full variable domain, rest sourced from reference TRBV5-1 and TRBJ2-7, is KAGVTQTPRYLIKTRGQQVTLSCSPISGHRSVSWYQQTPGQGLQFLFEYFSETQRNKGNFPGRFSGRQFSNSRSEMNVSTLELGDSALYLCASTPGQGSGEQYFGPGTRLTVT.